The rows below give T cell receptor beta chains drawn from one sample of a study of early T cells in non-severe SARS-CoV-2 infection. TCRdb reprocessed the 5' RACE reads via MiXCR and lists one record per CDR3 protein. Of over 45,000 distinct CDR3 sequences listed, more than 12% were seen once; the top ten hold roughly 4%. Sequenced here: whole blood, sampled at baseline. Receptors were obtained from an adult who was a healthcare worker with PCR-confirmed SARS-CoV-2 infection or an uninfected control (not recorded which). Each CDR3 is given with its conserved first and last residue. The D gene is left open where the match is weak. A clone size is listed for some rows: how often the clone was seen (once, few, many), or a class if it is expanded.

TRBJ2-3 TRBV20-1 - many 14 CSASGWVRPDTQYF TGCAGTGCTAGTGGCTGGGTGAGGCCAGATACGCAGTATTTT
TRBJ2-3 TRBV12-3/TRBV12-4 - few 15 CASSSTTRRTDTQYF TGTGCCAGCAGTTCTACGACTCGCCGCACAGATACGCAGTATTTT
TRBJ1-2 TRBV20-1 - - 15 CSARGDGAGSYGYTF TGCAGTGCTAGAGGCGATGGTGCGGGGTCCTATGGCTACACCTTC
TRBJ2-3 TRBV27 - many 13 CASSVAVADTQYF TGTGCCAGCAGCGTAGCAGTGGCAGATACGCAGTATTTT
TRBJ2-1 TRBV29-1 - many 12 CSFQGGEYEQFF TGCAGCTTCCAAGGCGGTGAATATGAGCAGTTCTTC
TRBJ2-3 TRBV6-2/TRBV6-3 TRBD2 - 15 CASSRTSGHTDTQYF TGTGCCAGCAGTCGGACTAGCGGCCACACAGATACGCAGTATTTT
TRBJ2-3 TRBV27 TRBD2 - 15 CASSLWTSGTDTQYF TGTGCCAGCAGTTTGTGGACTAGCGGGACGGATACGCAGTATTTT
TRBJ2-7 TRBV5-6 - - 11 CASGNVGEQYF TGTGCCAGCGGGAACGTAGGCGAGCAGTACTTC
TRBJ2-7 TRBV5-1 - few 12 CASSLVPYEQYF TGCGCCAGCAGCTTGGTACCCTACGAGCAGTACTTC
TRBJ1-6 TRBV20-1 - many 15 CSAVPGPGANSPLHF TGCAGTGCCGTGCCGGGCCCCGGGGCTAATTCACCCCTCCACTTT
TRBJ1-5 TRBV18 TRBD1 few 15 CASSRSQGANQPQHF TGTGCCAGCTCACGATCTCAGGGGGCCAATCAGCCCCAGCATTTT
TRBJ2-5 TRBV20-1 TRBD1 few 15 CSAILQQGARETQYF TGCAGTGCTATCCTCCAACAGGGGGCGAGGGAGACCCAGTACTTC
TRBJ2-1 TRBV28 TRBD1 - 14 CASSFRGQGNEQFF TGTGCCAGCAGTTTTCGGGGACAGGGTAATGAGCAGTTCTTC
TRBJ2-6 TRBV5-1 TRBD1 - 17 CASSLGQAHSGANVLTF TGCGCCAGCAGCTTAGGACAGGCGCACTCTGGGGCCAACGTCCTGACTTTC
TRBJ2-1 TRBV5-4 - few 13 CASSPLEGGEQFF TGTGCCAGCAGCCCTCTGGAAGGTGGAGAGCAGTTCTTC
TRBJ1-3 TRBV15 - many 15 CATSRGGFSGNTIYF TGTGCCACCAGCCGAGGGGGATTCTCTGGAAACACCATATATTTT
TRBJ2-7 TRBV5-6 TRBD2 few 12 CASSRDYLGQYF TGTGCCAGCAGTCGGGACTACCTCGGGCAGTACTTC
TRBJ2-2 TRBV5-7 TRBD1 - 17 CASSLGVQDRHTGELFF TGTGCCAGCAGCTTGGGAGTCCAGGACAGGCACACCGGGGAGCTGTTTTTT
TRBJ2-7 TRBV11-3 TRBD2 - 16 CASSLEGTSSRGEQYF TGTGCCAGCAGCTTGGAAGGGACTAGCTCAAGGGGCGAGCAGTACTTC
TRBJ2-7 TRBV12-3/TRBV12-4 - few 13 CASSLASSHEQYF TGTGCCAGCAGTTTAGCCTCGAGCCACGAGCAGTACTTC
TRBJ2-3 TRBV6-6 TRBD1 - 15 CASSLGQGALDTQYF TGTGCCAGCAGTTTGGGACAGGGGGCCCTAGATACGCAGTATTTT
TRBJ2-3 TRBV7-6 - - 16 CASSSTGWENTDTQYF TGTGCCAGCAGCTCGACGGGCTGGGAGAACACAGATACGCAGTATTTT
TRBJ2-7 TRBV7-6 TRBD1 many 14 CASSRTGTAEEQYF TGTGCCAGCAGCCGGACCGGGACAGCTGAGGAGCAGTACTTC